This passage covers 18 T cell receptor beta chains from one sample sequenced in a study of OX40 agonist ivuxolimab in advanced cancers. Only in-frame clones appear in the TCRdb table, and some are missing; sequencing was by immunoSEQ multiplex PCR. The sample lists over 100,000 clones, roughly 91% occurring once. The source material was CD4+ or CD8+ T cells sorted from blood, sampled in a trial of the OX40 agonist ivuxolimab. These receptors were obtained from an adult with an advanced solid tumor such as melanoma, head and neck, liver or kidney cancer.

The chain recombines TRBV7-6 with TRBJ2-7; D is possibly TRBD1 (6 bases). The germline V and J ends were trimmed by 0 bases and 0 bases, with 9 bases remaining between them. The germline V gene encodes CDR1 SGHVS and CDR2 FNYEAQ. The CDR3 is made up of 15 amino acids. The CDR3 spells CASSLAEDSSYEQYF. In nucleotides, the CDR3 is TGTGCCAGCAGCTTAGCGGAGGACAGCTCCTACGAGCAGTACTTC.

The chain is built from TRBV10-3 and TRBJ2-3; no firm D call. This CDR3 is 11 amino acids long. Trimming cost V 1 base and J 6 bases, with 2 bases left between them. CDR1 ENHRY and CDR2 SYGVKD come from the germline V gene. The CDR3 sequence is CAISELDTQYF. DNA of the CDR3: TGTGCCATCAGTGAGTTGGATACGCAGTATTTT.

V is TRBV30 and J is TRBJ2-5; 8 bases agree with TRBD2. V lost 0 bases, J lost 5 bases, and 8 bases stayed unmatched. Germline values: CDR1 GTSNPN, CDR2 SVGIG (reference sequence). The CDR3 loop spans 15 amino acids. CDR3 amino acids: CAWSVAGVGGETQYF. The CDR3, as DNA: TGTGCCTGGAGTGTAGCGGGGGTCGGAGGCGAGACCCAGTACTTC.

The gene calls are TRBV7-2 and TRBJ2-3, with 7 bases matching TRBD2. Germline V CDR1 and CDR2: SGHTA, FQGNSA. The CDR3 length is 14 residues. The trim removed 6 bases at V and 2 bases at J, leaving 5 bases unmatched. The CDR3 nucleotides are TGTGCCAGCAGACCTAGCGGATCCACAGATACGCAGTATTTT. As protein: CASRPSGSTDTQYF.

The CDR3 region has the DNA TGTGCCAGCAGCCGGACAGGGGGCCCCGCTGAAGCTTTCTTT. Translated, it gives CASSRTGGPAEAFF. This sequence joins TRBV6-5 and TRBJ1-1, with 11 positions matching TRBD1. In germline, CDR1 is MNHEY, CDR2 SVGAGI. The CDR3 spans 14 residues. V gave up 6 bases and J gave up 6 bases; unmatched junction bases: 6.

This sequence joins TRBV5-4 and TRBJ2-3, with 11 bases aligning to TRBD2. The V and J ends lost 5 bases and 3 bases, in that order; junction bases with no gene match: 5. Germline values: CDR1 SGHNT, CDR2 YYREEE (reference sequence). This CDR3 contains 15 residues. Here the CDR3 reads CASRRTSGRTDTQYF. CDR3 in DNA: TGTGCCAGCAGGAGAACTAGCGGGAGAACAGATACGCAGTATTTT.

The V and J genes are TRBV12-5 and TRBJ1-1; 9 bases match TRBD1. V lost 0 bases, J lost 0 bases, and 8 bases stayed unmatched. Germline assignment: CDR1 LGHNT and CDR2 FRNRAP. The CDR3 contains 18 residues. The CDR3 reads CASGLVAGTGYLNTEAFF. CDR3 in DNA: TGTGCTAGTGGTTTGGTTGCCGGGACAGGGTACTTGAACACTGAAGCTTTCTTT.

This clone was observed a single time. CDR3 region: CASSESVYNSPLHF. CDR3 coding DNA: TGCGCCAGCAGTGAGTCAGTCTATAATTCACCCCTCCACTTT. J is TRBJ1-6 and V is TRBV10-2; D uncertain. The V gene's germline CDR1 is WSHSY and CDR2 SAAADI. This CDR3 contains 14 residues. V was cut by 0 bases and J by 3 bases, with 3 bases left in between.

This clone was seen a handful of times. The chain uses TRBV29-1 and TRBJ1-1, with D uncertain. CDR1 and CDR2 (germline): SQVTM, ANQGSEA. The germline V and J ends were trimmed by 5 bases and 8 bases, with 12 bases remaining between them. The CDR3 length is 11 residues. The CDR3 nucleotides read TGCAGCGTTTCCAAAAGACCCGAAGCTTTCTTT. Residues: CSVSKRPEAFF.

The chain has TRBV6-1 and TRBJ2-1; 9 bases are a match to TRBD2. CDR3 length: 16 amino acids. CDR1 is MNHNS, CDR2 SASEGT, per germline. V shed 3 bases and J 10 bases; nucleotides not matched to a gene: 13. The CDR3 DNA reads TGTGCCAGCAGTGACCGGCTAGCGGGGTCCTTGACGGAGCAGTTCTTC. As protein: CASSDRLAGSLTEQFF.

This chain uses TRBV4-1 with TRBJ1-4, with D unresolved. Looked up from germline, CDR1 is MGHRA and CDR2 is YSYEKL. This CDR3 region has 18 residues. The V and J ends lost 3 bases and 4 bases respectively, with 21 bases between them. CDR3: CASSQAMIGGPFNEKLFF. CDR3 nucleotide sequence: TGCGCCAGCAGCCAGGCCATGATAGGCGGGCCTTTTAATGAAAAACTGTTTTTT.

V usage is TRBV5-6 and J usage is TRBJ1-6, with D uncertain. The ends were cut back, 1 base at V and 5 bases at J, with 19 bases in the middle. The CDR3 spans 18 residues. CDR1 is SGHDT and CDR2 is YYEEEE in the germline V gene. The CDR3 here is CASSLLGALLENNSPLHF. The DNA for the CDR3 is TGTGCCAGCAGCTTGTTAGGCGCCCTACTCGAGAATAATTCACCCCTCCACTTT.

The chain carries TRBV9 and TRBJ2-1; the match to TRBD2 covers 7 bases. The J segment lost 3 bases and the V segment lost 3 bases, leaving 6 bases of the junction unmatched. Germline CDR1 SGDLS, CDR2 YYNGEE. This CDR3 comprises 15 residues. CDR3 amino acids: CASSAGTNLYNEQFF. CDR3 DNA sequence: TGTGCCAGCAGCGCCGGGACTAACCTCTACAATGAGCAGTTCTTC. The whole variable domain, remainder taken from reference TRBV9 and TRBJ2-1, is DSGVTQTPKHLITATGQRVTLRCSPRSGDLSVYWYQQSLDQGLQFLIQYYNGEERAKGNILERFSAQQFPDLHSELNLSSLELGDSALYFCASSAGTNLYNEQFFGPGTRLTVL.

The chain joins TRBV7-2 to TRBJ1-3, with no clear D. The CDR3 runs to 15 residues. Trimming took off 6 bases at V and 4 bases at J, with 16 bases between the two ends. Germline lookup yields CDR1 SGHTA and CDR2 FQGNSA. This CDR3 reads CASSPDHQGGNTIYF. CDR3 in DNA: TGTGCCAGCAGTCCCGATCACCAAGGAGGAAACACCATATATTTT.

The rearrangement joins TRBV5-4 to TRBJ2-2; TRBD1 matches at 8 bases. CDR3 length equals 17 residues. Trimming removed 0 bases from V and 7 bases from J; junction bases left unmatched: 11. Germline V CDR1 and CDR2: SGHNT, YYREEE (reference sequence). CDR3 protein: CASSLGGQGALVGELFF. The CDR3 bases are TGTGCCAGCAGCTTGGGAGGACAGGGTGCGTTGGTCGGGGAGCTGTTTTTT.

A single count supports this clone. The chain links TRBV18 to TRBJ1-5; D call uncertain. The CDR3 length is 15 residues. Germline-derived CDR1 and CDR2 are KGHSH and LQKENI. V was pared by 3 bases and J by 5 bases, with 14 bases between. The CDR3 sequence is CASSPEQGPDQPQHF. The CDR3 DNA is TGTGCCAGCTCACCCGAGCAAGGGCCCGATCAGCCCCAGCATTTT.

This clone came up once. The chain combines TRBV27 with TRBJ2-7; unclear D gene. The CDR3 length is 15 residues. V lost 5 bases and J 4 bases, leaving 18 bases between the germline ends. Germline CDR1 MNHEY, CDR2 SMNVEV (reference sequence). The CDR3 sequence: CASSMNPPLPYEQYF. The CDR3 DNA follows: TGTGCCAGCAGTATGAATCCCCCCCTTCCATACGAGCAGTACTTC.

The chain carries TRBV7-2 and TRBJ1-5, with D unresolved. V was trimmed by 2 bases and J by 5 bases, leaving 7 bases between them. CDR1 is SGHTA and CDR2 is FQGNSA in the germline V gene. CDR3 length: 13 residues. CDR3 DNA sequence: TGTGCCAGCAGCTTATGGGGAGATCAGCCCCAGCATTTT. The encoded protein is CASSLWGDQPQHF.